The 7 T cell receptor beta chains below were found in one sample sequenced in a study of blood T cells in healthy people across ages. A second PCR, run for about 7 to 11 cycles, used a sample-barcoded 5' primer plus a J-beta primer mix. TCRdb reanalysed the 5' RACE reads using MiXCR and keeps one entry per CDR3 protein. The sample carries around 1,000,000 distinct CDR3 sequences, around two fifths recorded once. Sequences were obtained from blood. These receptors were taken from a young man in good health.

This clonotype came up a few times. V usage is TRBV11-2 and J usage is TRBJ1-2, with D uncertain. The germline V gene has CDR1 SGHAT and CDR2 FQNNGV. Trimming removed 6 bases from V and 5 bases from J, with 13 bases in between. The CDR3 contains 13 residues. The CDR3 spells CASRPGEIYGYTF. DNA of the CDR3: TGTGCCAGCAGACCGGGCGAGATTTATGGCTACACCTTC.

This clonotype was seen a few times. V is TRBV6-6 and J is TRBJ1-1; D may be TRBD1 (5 bases). CDR3 length: 14 amino acids. The V end was cut by 7 bases, the J end by 5 bases, with 17 bases between. Germline-derived CDR1 and CDR2 are MNHNY and SVGAGI (reference sequence). CDR3 nucleotides: TGTGCCAGCACCCCCGGGGGTGTAGGGACTGAAGCTTTCTTT. Its protein product is CASTPGGVGTEAFF.

This chain uses TRBV4-2 with TRBJ2-3; D is undetermined. CDR3 length: 16 amino acids. The V gene's germline CDR1 is LGHNA and CDR2 YNFKEQ. V was pared by 0 bases and J by 0 bases, with 10 bases between. The CDR3 bases are TGTGCCAGCAGCCAAGAATCCCGCCGTAGCACAGATACGCAGTATTTT. Amino acid sequence: CASSQESRRSTDTQYF.

The CDR3: CASSFFLAEAFF. CDR3 nucleotides: TGTGCCAGCAGCTTTTTTCTTGCTGAAGCTTTCTTT. The chain joins TRBV7-2 to TRBJ1-1, with no clear D. CDR1 and CDR2 (germline): SGHTA, FQGNSA. The CDR3 length is 12 residues. Trimming stripped 3 bases from V and 6 bases from J, with 8 bases between.

Worth noting for this clonotype: At one end, the junction sequence differs from germline, possibly due to a read error. This sequence joins TRBV20-1 and TRBJ1-2; a possible D gene is TRBD1 (6 bases). The CDR3 runs 13 residues. Germline V lookup: CDR1 DFQATT, CDR2 SNEGSKA (reference sequence). For the CDR3, the DNA is TGCGGTGCCACAGGGACCACTTCCTATGGCTACACCTTC. This codes for CGATGTTSYGYTF.

The table lists this clonotype with many counts. The rearrangement uses TRBV27 and TRBJ1-1, with 7 nucleotides matching TRBD1. The CDR3 covers 12 residues. CDR1 MNHEY and CDR2 SMNVEV come from the germline V gene (reference sequence). After removal of 4 bases from V and 8 bases from J, the junction contained 4 bases not matched to a gene. Here the CDR3 reads CASSSQGSEAFF. CDR3 in DNA: TGTGCCAGCAGTTCACAGGGGTCAGAAGCTTTCTTT.

This clonotype was seen ten or more times. The rearrangement uses TRBV12-3 or TRBV12-4 and TRBJ2-3, with D perhaps TRBD2 (6 bases). This CDR3 has 15 residues. Trimming removed 6 bases at V and 2 bases at J, with 15 bases between. The DNA for the CDR3 is TGTGCCAGCAGCCCGGGACTCCGATCCACAGATACGCAGTATTTT. Amino acids: CASSPGLRSTDTQYF.